A selection of T cell receptor beta chains follows, all from one sample in a study of CD8+ T cells in alopecia areata. Method: immunoSEQ multiplex PCR; TCRdb's copy keeps in-frame clones and lacks some. Altogether 150,000 to 200,000 clones are present, approximately 59% being singletons, with the ten largest covering roughly 14%. The specimen was CD4+ T cells sorted from blood, collected at week 0. The receptor source for this set is a human donor with alopecia areata. CDR3s include the opening cysteine and the closing phenylalanine or tryptophan. The order of the fields is clone size, D gene, V gene, J gene, CDR3 protein, CDR3 DNA. The D gene is left open where the match is weak. The size of a clone is reported for some rows only, either as once, few or many, or as a class for expanded clones.

>-|TRBD1|TRBV2|TRBJ2-7
CASTSDRARSYEQYF
TGTGCCAGCACTTCGGACAGGGCCCGCTCCTACGAGCAGTACTTC
>-|-|TRBV4-2|TRBJ1-5
CASSQDPTFNQPQHF
TGTGCCAGCAGCCAAGATCCAACGTTTAATCAGCCCCAGCATTTT
>-|TRBD1|TRBV10-3|TRBJ2-2
CAISEPGGRTGELFF
TGTGCCATCAGTGAGCCAGGGGGCCGCACCGGGGAGCTGTTTTTT
>-|-|TRBV7-9|TRBJ1-1
CASSLGQGVNTEAFF
TGTGCCAGCAGCTTAGGTCAGGGTGTGAACACTGAAGCTTTCTTT
>-|-|TRBV6-6|TRBJ2-7
CASSRDGVNTYEQYF
TGTGCCAGCAGTCGAGACGGGGTAAATACATACGAGCAGTACTTC
>few|-|TRBV6-5|TRBJ1-2
CASRRDGGIYGYTF
TGTGCCAGCAGACGCGACGGGGGTATCTATGGCTACACCTTC
>-|TRBD1|TRBV7-9|TRBJ1-1
CASSFQGAGTEAFF
TGTGCCAGCAGCTTCCAGGGGGCAGGCACTGAAGCTTTCTTT
>-|TRBD1|TRBV5-1|TRBJ2-7
CASSQGTGGHEQYF
TGCGCCAGCAGCCAGGGGACAGGGGGCCACGAGCAGTACTTC
>-|-|TRBV11-1|TRBJ1-2
CASSWRGDYGYTF
TGTGCCAGCTCGTGGAGGGGCGACTATGGCTACACCTTC
>-|-|TRBV9|TRBJ1-5
CASSRDSNQPQHF
TGTGCCAGCAGCAGGGATAGCAATCAGCCCCAGCATTTT
>-|-|TRBV6-6|TRBJ1-1
CASSYRAGSRNTEAFF
TGTGCCAGCAGTTACCGGGCTGGAAGCCGTAACACTGAAGCTTTCTTT
>-|-|TRBV11-2|TRBJ2-2
CASSLGTPGELFF
TGTGCCAGCAGCTTAGGCACCCCCGGGGAGCTGTTTTTT
>-|-|TRBV5-1|TRBJ1-2
CASSSKTPGGGYTF
TGCGCCAGCAGCTCTAAAACACCGGGGGGTGGCTACACCTTC
>-|-|TRBV30|TRBJ2-6
CAWSRGGGANVLTF
TGTGCCTGGAGTCGGGGCGGAGGGGCCAACGTCCTGACTTTC
>-|-|TRBV29-1|TRBJ2-7
CSVNYLGTRSYEQYF
TGCAGCGTTAATTACCTGGGCACTCGCTCCTACGAGCAGTACTTC
>-|-|TRBV7-7|TRBJ2-5
CASSLLGETQYF
TGTGCTAGCAGCTTGCTAGGAGAGACCCAGTACTTC
>-|TRBD1|TRBV29-1|TRBJ1-6
CSVEDPNGRRTGSFNSPLHF
TGCAGCGTTGAAGATCCTAACGGTCGCAGGACAGGGAGTTTTAATTCACCCCTCCACTTT
>-|TRBD1|TRBV7-2|TRBJ1-3
CASSLGQGRPGNTIYF
TGTGCCAGCAGCTTAGGACAGGGGAGGCCTGGAAACACCATATATTTT
>-|-|TRBV5-1|TRBJ2-7
CASSSRASDDEQYF
TGCGCCAGCAGCTCCCGGGCCAGCGATGACGAGCAGTACTTC
>-|TRBD1|TRBV15|TRBJ2-7
CATSRGAGTDYEQYF
TGTGCCACCAGCAGAGGGGCAGGGACAGACTACGAGCAGTACTTC